Each of the 10 T cell receptor beta chains below was sequenced from the same sample in a study of blood T cell repertoires in COVID-19 (dated by TCRdb to between 2020 and 2021). Receptors were amplified or captured by the immunoSEQ multiplex PCR assay. What TCRdb holds here is the immuneACCESS table cut down to in-frame rearrangements. Part of the clones is not present; checked against another copy, under half of the missing clones reflect an unresolved V gene, and the others are unexplained. The sample includes about 63,000 clones, with roughly 71% observed a single time. The top ten constitute approximately 30% of the sample. What was sequenced was peripheral blood. The receptors originated from a woman aged 80 or older with acute or convalescent COVID-19.

The rearrangement uses TRBV29-1 and TRBJ1-1; possibly TRBD1 for D (5 bases). CDR1 and CDR2 (germline): SQVTM, ANQGSEA. Trimming left V 7 bases short and J 1 base short, with 10 bases between. This CDR3 is built from 12 residues. The CDR3 region is CSAMGGNTEAFF. The CDR3 DNA reads TGCAGCGCGATGGGGGGGAACACTGAAGCTTTCTTT. The whole variable domain, remainder taken from reference TRBV29-1 and TRBJ1-1, is SAVISQKPSRDICQRGTSLTIQCQVDSQVTMMFWYRQQPGQSLTLIATANQGSEATYESGFVIDKFPISRPNLTFSTLTVSNMSPEDSSIYLCSAMGGNTEAFFGQGTRLTVV.

In its sample, this clone was seen a few times. CDR3 amino acids: CSVSRDTNSYEQYF. The CDR3 DNA is TGCAGCGTCTCCAGGGACACCAACTCCTACGAGCAGTACTTC. The chain uses TRBV29-1 and TRBJ2-7; a weak D match, TRBD1 (6 bases). The V gene's germline CDR1 is SQVTM and CDR2 ANQGSEA. Trimming pared 6 bases from V and 0 bases from J, leaving 15 bases between. There are 14 residues in the CDR3.

The chain is built from TRBV4-1 and TRBJ2-7; D possibly corresponds to TRBD1 (6 bases). Germline lookup yields CDR1 MGHRA and CDR2 YSYEKL. V lost 3 bases, J lost 1 base, and 16 bases lay in between. This CDR3 is 16 amino acids long. DNA of the CDR3: TGCGCCAGCAGCCATCTCAGCAGGGGCTGGTCCTACGAGCAGTACTTC. It codes for CASSHLSRGWSYEQYF.

V and J are TRBV10-3 and TRBJ1-2, with 7 bases matching TRBD1. CDR3 length equals 13 residues. The V gene's germline CDR1 is ENHRY and CDR2 SYGVKD. The V and J ends lost 9 bases and 1 base, in that order; junction bases with no gene match: 5. The CDR3 coding sequence is TGTGCCATTCACCAGGGGGGTAACTATGGCTACACCTTC. Translating it yields CAIHQGGNYGYTF.

The rearrangement uses TRBV7-9 and TRBJ2-3; 7 bases agree with TRBD2. The V gene end was trimmed by 5 bases and the J gene end by 5 bases; junction bases not matched to a gene: 7. Germline CDR1 reads SEHNR; CDR2 reads FQNEAQ (reference sequence). The CDR3 extends over 14 amino acids. The CDR3 sequence: CASSQGGYIDTQYF. The CDR3, as DNA: TGTGCCAGCAGCCAGGGAGGGTACATAGATACGCAGTATTTT. The whole variable domain, filled in from reference TRBV7-9 and TRBJ2-3, reads DTGVSQNPRHKITKRGQNVTFRCDPISEHNRLYWYRQTLGQGPEFLTYFQNEAQLEKSRLLSDRFSAERPKGSFSTLEIQRTEQGDSAMYLCASSQGGYIDTQYFGPGTRLTVL.

This clone was observed a handful of times. The chain uses TRBV7-9 and TRBJ2-7; D is possibly TRBD1 (5 bases). This CDR3 is built from 12 residues. Germline CDR1 reads SEHNR; CDR2 reads FQNEAQ (reference sequence). Trimming cost V 3 bases and J 7 bases, with 10 bases left between them. CDR3 amino acids: CASSFSGREQYF. CDR3 sequence (DNA): TGTGCCAGCAGCTTTTCAGGGCGAGAGCAGTACTTC.

This chain links TRBV6-2 or TRBV6-3 with TRBJ1-2; TRBD1 matches 7 bases. The CDR3 sequence is 14 residues long. The V segment lost 4 bases and the J segment 0 bases; nucleotides outside the gene matches: 2. Germline V gene lookup returns CDR1 MNHEY and CDR2 SVGEGT. The CDR3 region has the DNA TGTGCCAGCAGTTCACAGGGGACTAACTATGGCTACACCTTC. It codes for CASSSQGTNYGYTF.

V is TRBV4-1 and J is TRBJ1-5, with D perhaps matching TRBD1 (5 bases). The CDR3 has 15 amino acids. CDR1 is MGHRA and CDR2 is YSYEKL in the germline V gene. V gave up 4 bases and J gave up 2 bases, with 12 bases separating them. Here the CDR3 reads CASSLQGGGNQPQHF. The CDR3 bases are TGCGCCAGCAGCCTTCAGGGAGGGGGCAATCAGCCCCAGCATTTT.

The genes are TRBV28 and TRBJ2-1; TRBD2 aligns across 7 bases. The CDR3 is 16 residues long. Germline V CDR1 and CDR2: MDHEN, SYDVKM. V shed 2 bases, J shed 9 bases, and the junction held 13 bases outside the gene matches. The CDR3 bases are TGTGCCAGCAGTTTAGAGCGAGCGGGAAGGCGTAGTGAGCAGTTCTTC. Amino acids: CASSLERAGRRSEQFF. The entire variable domain, with the rest obtained from reference TRBV28 and TRBJ2-1, is as follows: DVKVTQSSRYLVKRTGEKVFLECVQDMDHENMFWYRQDPGLGLRLIYFSYDVKMKEKGDIPEGYSVSREKKERFSLILESASTNQTSMYLCASSLERAGRRSEQFFGPGTRLTVL.

The chain couples TRBV5-1 to TRBJ1-3; D ambiguous. V was pared by 1 base and J by 1 base, with 6 bases between. This CDR3 has 14 amino acids. Germline values: CDR1 SGHRS, CDR2 YFSETQ. The CDR3 nucleotides are TGCGCCAGCAGCTTGTCAGATTCTGGAAACACCATATATTTT. It specifies CASSLSDSGNTIYF. The full variable domain, in which reference TRBV5-1 and TRBJ1-3 provide the parts outside the CDR3, is KAGVTQTPRYLIKTRGQQVTLSCSPISGHRSVSWYQQTPGQGLQFLFEYFSETQRNKGNFPGRFSGRQFSNSRSEMNVSTLELGDSALYLCASSLSDSGNTIYFGEGSWLTVV.